This is a list of T cell receptor beta chains from one sample in a study of blood T cell repertoires in COVID-19. TCRdb's copy holds only in-frame clones and misses some; the assay was immunoSEQ multiplex PCR. The sample lists approximately 300,000 clones, roughly nine tenths occurring once. The sequenced sample was peripheral blood. These receptors originate from a woman in her forties or fifties who had recovered from COVID-19. CDR3s include the opening cysteine and the closing phenylalanine or tryptophan. The D gene is left open where the match is weak. The listing skips clone size in some rows; elsewhere it reads once, few, many or a size class.

D gene	V gene	clone size	J gene	CDR3 protein	CDR3 DNA
TRBD1	TRBV4-3	many	TRBJ1-4	CASSQGQGARRLEKLFF	TGCGCCAGCAGCCAAGGGCAGGGGGCCCGCAGACTGGAAAAACTGTTTTTT
-	TRBV7-2	-	TRBJ1-1	CASSSTGMGATEAFF	TGTGCCAGCAGCTCAACAGGGATGGGGGCCACTGAAGCTTTCTTT
-	TRBV7-9	-	TRBJ1-2	CASSSFANYGYTF	TGTGCCAGCAGCTCTTTTGCTAACTATGGCTACACCTTC
-	TRBV5-1	-	TRBJ1-1	CASSLGQRRMNTEAFF	TGCGCCAGCAGCTTGGGACAGCGCCGAATGAACACTGAAGCTTTCTTT
-	TRBV3-1/TRBV3-2	-	TRBJ2-5	CASSQDQGSQETQYF	TGTGCCAGCAGCCAAGATCAGGGTAGCCAAGAGACCCAGTACTTC
-	TRBV3-1/TRBV3-2	-	TRBJ2-1	CASSQDLTAGDNNEQFF	TGTGCCAGCAGCCAAGATTTGACGGCAGGGGATAACAATGAGCAGTTCTTC
-	TRBV27	-	TRBJ2-1	CASSLLPVLSNEQFF	TGTGCCAGCAGTTTATTGCCAGTTTTGTCTAATGAGCAGTTCTTC
TRBD1	TRBV5-5	-	TRBJ2-6	CASSPTGGGRGSGANVLTF	TGTGCCAGCAGCCCGACAGGGGGGGGCCGCGGTTCTGGGGCCAACGTCCTGACTTTC
-	TRBV19	-	TRBJ1-3	CASGTRGSAGNTIYF	TGTGCCAGCGGTACGCGGGGTTCAGCTGGAAACACCATATATTTT
TRBD2	TRBV5-4	-	TRBJ2-1	CASSAGLAGGQYNEQFF	TGTGCCAGCAGCGCCGGACTAGCGGGGGGACAATACAATGAGCAGTTCTTC
-	TRBV28	-	TRBJ1-5	CASSNEVRNQPQHF	TGTGCCAGCAGTAATGAAGTACGGAATCAGCCCCAGCATTTT
TRBD2	TRBV7-3	-	TRBJ2-1	CASGLAPSSYNEQFF	TGTGCCAGCGGACTAGCGCCGAGCTCCTACAATGAGCAGTTCTTC
-	TRBV2	-	TRBJ1-3	CASSRGLGNTIYF	TGTGCCAGCAGTAGAGGGTTAGGAAACACCATATATTTT
-	TRBV6-6	-	TRBJ1-5	CASSSGSGNQPQHF	TGTGCCAGCTCCTCGGGGAGCGGCAATCAGCCCCAGCATTTT
-	TRBV28	few	TRBJ1-1	CASLLARYNTEAFF	TGTGCCAGCCTACTCGCGAGATATAACACTGAAGCTTTCTTT
-	TRBV15	-	TRBJ2-2	CATSRGEQFHTGELFF	TGTGCCACCAGCAGAGGAGAACAGTTTCACACCGGGGAGCTGTTTTTT
TRBD1	TRBV3-1/TRBV3-2	-	TRBJ1-6	CASSRLRDRDNSPLHF	TGTGCCAGCAGCCGTCTCCGGGACAGGGACAATTCACCCCTCCACTTT
TRBD1	TRBV9	-	TRBJ1-2	CASSQLQGAYGYTF	TGTGCCAGCAGCCAATTACAGGGGGCCTATGGCTACACCTTC
-	TRBV9	-	TRBJ2-7	CASSGRGSYEQYF	TGTGCCAGCAGCGGCCGGGGCTCCTACGAGCAGTACTTC
-	TRBV28	-	TRBJ1-1	CASSLFLLAGTNTEAFF	TGTGCCAGCAGTTTATTTTTACTCGCGGGAACGAACACTGAAGCTTTCTTT
TRBD1	TRBV4-1	once	TRBJ2-7	CASSQPIGTASSYEQYF	TGCGCCAGCAGCCAACCAATTGGGACAGCGAGCTCCTACGAGCAGTACTTC
-	TRBV2	-	TRBJ1-3	CASRLGSSGNTIYF	TGTGCCAGCAGACTCGGGAGCTCTGGAAACACCATATATTTT
TRBD1	TRBV29-1	-	TRBJ1-4	CSAGTANEKLFF	TGCAGCGCCGGGACAGCTAATGAAAAACTGTTTTTT
TRBD1	TRBV7-9	few	TRBJ1-1	CASSPRDRKNTEAFF	TGTGCCAGCAGCCCACGGGACAGAAAAAACACTGAAGCTTTCTTT
-	TRBV5-1	-	TRBJ1-1	CASRGGSGYTEAFF	TGCGCCAGCAGGGGGGGATCAGGGTACACTGAAGCTTTCTTT
-	TRBV6-6	-	TRBJ2-3	CASWAQPPTDTQYF	TGTGCCAGCTGGGCGCAACCCCCCACAGATACGCAGTATTTT
TRBD1	TRBV13	-	TRBJ1-1	CASSPGGTEAFF	TGTGCCAGCAGCCCAGGGGGTACTGAAGCTTTCTTT
-	TRBV24-1	-	TRBJ2-5	CATSPGGLGETQYF	TGTGCCACCAGCCCCGGAGGGCTGGGGGAGACCCAGTACTTC
-	TRBV6-5	once	TRBJ2-7	CASSTLRGIPHEQYF	TGTGCCAGCAGCACCTTACGGGGAATCCCTCACGAGCAGTACTTC
-	TRBV10-3	-	TRBJ1-2	CAISESDSYGYTF	TGTGCCATCAGTGAGTCCGACAGCTATGGCTACACCTTC
-	TRBV13	-	TRBJ1-1	CASLRVPQNEAFF	TGTGCCAGCCTGAGGGTACCACAGAATGAAGCTTTCTTT
-	TRBV6-5	-	TRBJ2-5	CASSYSTGYQETQYF	TGTGCCAGCAGTTACTCGACCGGGTACCAAGAGACCCAGTACTTC
-	TRBV7-9	-	TRBJ1-1	CASSLHSLNTEAFF	TGTGCCAGCAGCTTGCACAGCCTGAACACTGAAGCTTTCTTT
TRBD1	TRBV5-1	-	TRBJ2-7	CASSLDTGARSYEQYF	TGCGCCAGCAGCTTGGATACAGGGGCGAGATCCTACGAGCAGTACTTC
-	TRBV28	-	TRBJ1-2	CATILTGGAYGYTF	TGTGCCACTATACTTACTGGGGGGGCTTACGGCTACACCTTC
-	TRBV27	-	TRBJ1-1	CASSLFSDTEAFF	TGTGCCAGCAGTTTATTTTCCGACACTGAAGCTTTCTTT
-	TRBV12-3/TRBV12-4	once	TRBJ2-7	CASSFWSYEQYF	TGTGCCAGCAGTTTCTGGAGCTACGAGCAGTACTTC
-	TRBV10-3	-	TRBJ2-2	CAILILDWNYTGELFF	TGTGCCATCCTTATACTGGACTGGAACTACACCGGGGAGCTGTTTTTT
-	TRBV20-1	-	TRBJ2-7	CSASDLRTGLYEQYF	TGCAGTGCTAGTGATTTAAGGACTGGACTCTACGAGCAGTACTTC
-	TRBV11-2	-	TRBJ1-3	CASRPTTKGYSGNTIYF	TGTGCCAGCAGACCAACTACCAAGGGGTACTCTGGAAACACCATATATTTT
-	TRBV6-2/TRBV6-3	-	TRBJ1-1	CASSYSVEADTEAFF	TGTGCCAGCAGTTACTCCGTAGAGGCGGACACTGAAGCTTTCTTT
-	TRBV6-2/TRBV6-3	-	TRBJ2-7	CASSLTRNSYEQYF	TGTGCCAGCAGTTTAACAAGAAACTCCTACGAGCAGTACTTC
TRBD2	TRBV5-4	-	TRBJ2-2	CASSRNRTRANGELFF	TGTGCCAGCAGCCGGAACCGGACTAGGGCGAACGGGGAGCTGTTTTTT
TRBD2	TRBV7-2	-	TRBJ2-5	CASTQRAGEGETQYF	TGTGCCAGCACCCAGAGGGCGGGGGAAGGGGAGACCCAGTACTTC
-	TRBV5-1	-	TRBJ1-1	CASSFTRSQAAEAFF	TGCGCCAGCAGCTTCACTCGGTCGCAGGCTGCTGAAGCTTTCTTT
-	TRBV6-2/TRBV6-3	-	TRBJ1-2	CASSRGGEYYGYTF	TGTGCCAGCAGCCGCGGGGGGGAATACTATGGCTACACCTTC
TRBD1	TRBV18	once	TRBJ2-7	CASSPARDRTYEQYF	TGTGCCAGCTCACCAGCGAGGGACAGAACCTACGAGCAGTACTTC
-	TRBV4-3	-	TRBJ2-1	CASSPGDEQFF	TGCGCCAGCAGCCCGGGGGATGAGCAGTTCTTC
TRBD1	TRBV9	-	TRBJ2-7	CASSVGTGDTYEQYF	TGTGCCAGCAGCGTAGGGACAGGTGATACCTACGAGCAGTACTTC
-	TRBV19	-	TRBJ1-4	CASSRWGWEKLFF	TGTGCCAGTAGTAGGTGGGGCTGGGAAAAACTGTTTTTT
TRBD1	TRBV20-1	-	TRBJ2-7	CSASPPAGTASYEQYF	TGCAGTGCTAGTCCCCCGGCCGGGACAGCGTCCTACGAGCAGTACTTC
TRBD1	TRBV2	-	TRBJ2-5	CASSLETTGTGETQYF	TGTGCCAGCAGCCTTGAAACGACAGGGACCGGGGAGACCCAGTACTTC
-	TRBV6-2/TRBV6-3	-	TRBJ1-2	CASSLFLEGDFSGYTF	TGTGCCAGCAGTCTCTTCTTGGAAGGGGATTTTTCTGGCTACACCTTC
TRBD2	TRBV18	-	TRBJ2-1	CASSQRSGRAVYNEQFF	TGTGCCAGCTCACAGAGAAGCGGGAGGGCAGTCTACAATGAGCAGTTCTTC